This T cell receptor beta chain comes out of a study of blood T cells in healthy people across ages (dated by TCRdb to between 2015 and 2016). As for the study more broadly: In model experiments, roughly one uniquely barcoded TCR beta cDNA molecule per two T cells was captured by template switching. Donors were grouped into four age groups: young (average approximately 15 years), middle-aged (roughly 38), aged (around 56) and long-lived (around 80). Age-related changes in TCR beta repertoire diversity were measured in the study by deep sequencing normalized with unique cDNA molecular identifiers. To avoid experimental bias, donors of different ages were spread randomly across the sequencing lanes. Two additional independent replicas of 1 million unique cDNA reads from the same blood draw were analyzed for two donors (one aged 18 to 30 and one aged 80 or older).

Libraries were prepared through 5' RACE. This sample was sequenced with an Illumina HiSeq 2500. A second about 6 to 11 cycle PCR used a sample-barcoded 5' primer and a J-beta primer mix. A template-switch 5' adaptor carrying 12 random nucleotides introduced a unique molecular identifier onto each TCR beta cDNA molecule. Each sample yielded at least 2.5 million CDR3-containing paired-end reads. First-strand cDNA was synthesized from all RNA with the Mint cDNA synthesis kit, primed by a TRBC-specific oligonucleotide. Following uracil-DNA glycosylase treatment, all cDNA underwent a first 18-cycle PCR with the universal primers M1SS and BC2_uni_R. Processing in the source paper ran as follows. For normalization, 1 million high-quality reads, each with a distinct molecular identifier, were randomly selected from each sample. Reads sharing molecular identifiers were discarded rather than binned into consensus sequences. MiTCR, run with a Q25 quality threshold and the strictest error-elimination algorithm, handled CDR3 identification, clonotype clustering and error correction. A nonparametric unseen species model with Euler transformation was used to estimate a lower bound on total TCR beta diversity. Clones were called with MiXCR by TCRdb after fastp trimmed the public reads at Q25, and only in-frame beta chains were retained. CDR3 protein sequences are deduplicated, and each keeps its most common genes and DNA. TCRdb assigned the V and J calls; the authors' analysis was not used. Counted in this sample were more than 650,000 distinct CDR3 sequences; 22% of them appeared once. The ten biggest clones cover around 22% of the sample.

The roughly 39 donors, aged about 6 to 100 years, were systemically healthy Caucasian individuals from Russia. Approximately 9 milliliters of peripheral blood were collected from each donor into EDTA-treated Vacutainer tubes. Ficoll-Paque density-gradient centrifugation was used to isolate PBMCs, with at least 6 million obtained per sample. Trizol reagent was used to extract total RNA from the PBMCs, yielding at least 6 micrograms per sample. For every donor, flow cytometry on a PBMC aliquot measured the percentage of naive CD45RAhigh/CD27high T cells. The table lists this clonotype with a few counts. This receptor's antigen is unknown. No base-level quality is on record; no much larger clone is a single base apart. Study-wide conclusions, independent of this receptor: Conclusive comparison of naive and antigen-experienced compartments was prevented by the profiling of bulk unsorted PBMCs. The long-lived group showed more naive CD4+ T cells, fewer expanded clones and increased TCR diversity than the aged group, suggesting age selection. The percentage of naive T cells measured by flow cytometry correlated strongly with observed TCR beta diversity. As age increased, observed TCR beta diversity per million T cells dropped in a roughly linear way, and a significant reduction was already evident by age 40. Because the CMV infection status of the donors was unknown, age-related changes in expanded clonotypes may potentially have been confounded. Estimates of total diversity from one million sequenced T cells were regarded as lower bounds and underestimates.

Trimming removed 3 bases from V and 6 bases from J; the gene matches leave 7 bases unexplained. CDR1 and CDR2, per the germline V gene, are ENHRY and SYGVKD. From the cysteine up to the phenylalanine, the CDR3 has a length of 14 residues. The CDR3 DNA has 42 bases and is translated from base 1. The chain is made from TRBV10-3 and TRBJ2-7, with TRBD2 matching 8 junction bases. This sequence was found in a man between 70 and 80 years old in good health. The sequenced sample was blood. The CDR3 corresponds to CAISERLAGTEQYF. The DNA sequence is TGTGCCATCAGTGAACGTTTAGCGGGGACCGAGCAGTACTTC.